This TCR beta chain was documented in a study of cytomegalovirus exposure and HLA in healthy donors. Study results and limitations: As was reported, the classifier diagnosed cytomegalovirus status with high specificity and sensitivity.

Germline assignment: CDR1 MRHNA and CDR2 SNTAGT. The CDR3 covers 13 residues. V lost 8 bases and J lost 5; bases outside the gene matches: 5. Points on this clone: The antigen is unknown.

This table comes from immunoSEQ multiplex PCR, and its TCRdb copy is limited to in-frame clones, with some not included. The data show about 250,000 clones, 80% to 90% seen once. This chain joins TRBV6-4 and TRBJ1-5, with 8 bases lining up with TRBD1. The origin of this receptor is a man aged 18-30 years in good health and CMV-seronegative. Sequencing used PBMCs. The CDR3 here is CASSRDRYQPQHF. In DNA form, the CDR3 reads TGTGCCAGCTCCCGGGACAGGTATCAGCCCCAGCATTTT.